The 10 T cell receptor beta chains presented below share a single source sample, sequenced in a study of long-term antiretroviral therapy in people with HIV. It was version v3.0 of the immunoSEQ assay that was run at survey level. This table comes from immunoSEQ multiplex PCR, and its TCRdb copy is limited to in-frame clones, with some not included. Here the sample spans about 22,000 clones, less than 85% being singletons. Sequenced material: unsorted PBMCs, taken around 1.8 years before starting antiretroviral therapy. The receptors shown here come from a woman in her 40s with HIV.

The chain couples TRBV19 to TRBJ2-7; D is unresolved. Trimming removed 0 bases from V and 6 bases from J, with 6 bases in between. The V gene's germline CDR1 is LNHDA and CDR2 SQIVND (reference sequence). The CDR3 sequence is 12 residues long. CDR3 nucleotides: TGTGCCAGTAGTATAGATGGCCTCGAGCAGTACTTC. Encoded protein: CASSIDGLEQYF.

This chain uses TRBV5-4 with TRBJ2-5; TRBD1 might be the D (6 bases). V was clipped by 4 bases and J by 5 bases, with 12 bases between them. Per the germline V gene, CDR1 is SGHNT and CDR2 is YYREEE (reference sequence). CDR3 length: 13 amino acids. CDR3 residues: CASSIGQRETQYF. The CDR3 nucleotides are TGTGCCAGCAGCATTGGACAGCGGGAGACCCAGTACTTC.

The V gene is TRBV27, the J gene TRBJ2-4, with D perhaps TRBD2 (5 bases). The germline V gene encodes CDR1 MNHEY and CDR2 SMNVEV (reference sequence). The CDR3 extends over 15 amino acids. The V and J ends lost 0 bases and 1 base respectively, with 7 bases between them. The CDR3 DNA sequence: TGTGCCAGCAGTTTATCGAGAGGGGCCAAAAACATTCAGTACTTC. It codes for CASSLSRGAKNIQYF.

The chain is built from TRBV4-1 and TRBJ2-3, with 9 bases that match TRBD2. The ends lost 0 bases at V and 6 bases at J; junction bases unmatched: 10. The germline V gene has CDR1 MGHRA and CDR2 YSYEKL. There are 17 residues in the CDR3. In DNA form, the CDR3 reads TGCGCCAGCAGCCAAGAGAAAGGAGCGGGAGGCTCGGATACGCAGTATTTT. Its translation is CASSQEKGAGGSDTQYF.

The V and J genes are TRBV6-1 and TRBJ2-7; 10 bases agree with TRBD2. Germline-derived CDR1 and CDR2 are MNHNS and SASEGT. Trimming took 1 base from V and 4 from J; bases not matched to a gene: 4. The CDR3 extends over 15 amino acids. CDR3 DNA: TGTGCCAGCAGTGAAGTTGGGACTAGCGTTTACGAGCAGTACTTC. It specifies CASSEVGTSVYEQYF.

This chain connects TRBV12-2 to TRBJ1-2. TRBV12-2 is a pseudogene locus. The CDR3 contains 13 residues. CDR3 amino acids: CASRFTGTYGYTF. The CDR3 DNA is TGTGCAAGTCGCTTCACTGGGACCTATGGCTACACCTTC.

The table lists this clone with a few counts. The chain recombines TRBV4-1 with TRBJ2-2; TRBD2 aligns across 7 bases. With V trimmed by 0 bases and J by 4 bases, 11 bases remained unmatched. The V gene's germline CDR1 is MGHRA and CDR2 YSYEKL. CDR3 length equals 18 residues. The CDR3 is CASSQEPPLAVSTGELFF. The CDR3 DNA follows: TGCGCCAGCAGCCAAGAACCTCCGCTAGCGGTGAGCACCGGGGAGCTGTTTTTT.

This chain links TRBV5-6 with TRBJ1-1; D unclear. The CDR3 is made up of 14 amino acids. Trimming shortened V by 1 base and J by 1 base, and 8 bases separated the two germline ends. Germline CDR1 SGHDT, CDR2 YYEEEE. CDR3 region: CASSLRGWNTEAFF. The CDR3 DNA is TGTGCCAGCAGCTTGCGGGGTTGGAACACTGAAGCTTTCTTT.

The V call is TRBV29-1, the J call TRBJ2-1; D may be TRBD2 (6 bases). This CDR3 contains 16 residues. Trimming stripped 1 base from V and 0 bases from J, with 13 bases between. Germline CDR1 SQVTM, CDR2 ANQGSEA. DNA of the CDR3: TGCAGCGTTGAAGCCCCGACTAGAAGCTCCTACAATGAGCAGTTCTTC. It translates to CSVEAPTRSSYNEQFF.

The chain joins TRBV5-4 to TRBJ2-7, with no clear D. Germline V gene lookup returns CDR1 SGHNT and CDR2 YYREEE (reference sequence). Trimming took 3 bases from V and 4 from J, leaving 11 bases between them. This CDR3 contains 13 residues. CDR3 amino acids: CASSSGPAYEQYF. The CDR3, as DNA: TGTGCCAGCAGCTCCGGACCGGCTTACGAGCAGTACTTC.